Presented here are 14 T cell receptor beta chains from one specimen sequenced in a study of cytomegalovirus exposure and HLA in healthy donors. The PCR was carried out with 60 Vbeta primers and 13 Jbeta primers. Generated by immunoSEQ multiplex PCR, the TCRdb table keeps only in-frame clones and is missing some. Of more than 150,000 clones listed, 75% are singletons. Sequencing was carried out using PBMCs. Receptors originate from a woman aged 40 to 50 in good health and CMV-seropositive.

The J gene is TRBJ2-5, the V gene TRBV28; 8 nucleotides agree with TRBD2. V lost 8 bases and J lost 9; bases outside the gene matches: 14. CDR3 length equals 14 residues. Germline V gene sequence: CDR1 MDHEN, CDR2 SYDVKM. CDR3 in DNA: TGTGCCAGCGGAACGACCGGGACTAGTTGGGCCCAGTACTTC. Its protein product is CASGTTGTSWAQYF. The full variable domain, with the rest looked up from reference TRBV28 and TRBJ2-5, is DVKVTQSSRYLVKRTGEKVFLECVQDMDHENMFWYRQDPGLGLRLIYFSYDVKMKEKGDIPEGYSVSREKKERFSLILESASTNQTSMYLCASGTTGTSWAQYFGPGTRLLVL.

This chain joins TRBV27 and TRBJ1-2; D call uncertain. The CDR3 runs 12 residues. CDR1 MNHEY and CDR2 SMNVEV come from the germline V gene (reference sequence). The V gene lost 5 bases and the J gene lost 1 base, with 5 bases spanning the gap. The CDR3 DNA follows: TGTGCCAGCAGTCCAAATAACTATGGCTACACCTTC. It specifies CASSPNNYGYTF.

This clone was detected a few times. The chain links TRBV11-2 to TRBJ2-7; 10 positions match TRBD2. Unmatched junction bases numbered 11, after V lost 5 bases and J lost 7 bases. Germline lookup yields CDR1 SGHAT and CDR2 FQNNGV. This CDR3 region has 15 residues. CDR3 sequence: CASSPALAGRSEQYF. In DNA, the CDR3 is TGTGCCAGCAGCCCCGCACTAGCGGGACGCTCTGAGCAGTACTTC.

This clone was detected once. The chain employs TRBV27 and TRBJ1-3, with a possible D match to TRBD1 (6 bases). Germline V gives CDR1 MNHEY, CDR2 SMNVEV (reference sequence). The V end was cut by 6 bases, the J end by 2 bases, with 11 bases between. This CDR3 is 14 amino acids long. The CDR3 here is CASRLQGTGNTIYF. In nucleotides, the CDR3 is TGTGCCAGCAGGTTACAGGGAACTGGAAACACCATATATTTT.

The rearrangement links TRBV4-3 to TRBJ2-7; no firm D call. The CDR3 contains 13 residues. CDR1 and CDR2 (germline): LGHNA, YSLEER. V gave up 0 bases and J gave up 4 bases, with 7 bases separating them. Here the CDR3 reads CASSQDVAYEQYF. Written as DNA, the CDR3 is TGCGCCAGCAGCCAAGATGTCGCGTACGAGCAGTACTTC.

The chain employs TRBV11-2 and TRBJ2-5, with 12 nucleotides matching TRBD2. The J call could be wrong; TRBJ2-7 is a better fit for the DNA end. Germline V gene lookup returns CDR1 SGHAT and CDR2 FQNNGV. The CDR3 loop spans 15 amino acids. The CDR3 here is CASSLTSGSFYEQYF. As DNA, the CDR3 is TGTGCCAGCAGCTTGACTAGCGGGAGCTTCTACGAGCAGTACTTC.

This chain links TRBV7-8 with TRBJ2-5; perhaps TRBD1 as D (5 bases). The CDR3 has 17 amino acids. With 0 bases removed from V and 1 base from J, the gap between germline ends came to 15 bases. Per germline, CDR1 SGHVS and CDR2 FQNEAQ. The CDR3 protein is CASSLALGRASQETQYF. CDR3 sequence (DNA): TGTGCCAGCAGCTTAGCGCTAGGCAGGGCGAGCCAAGAGACCCAGTACTTC.

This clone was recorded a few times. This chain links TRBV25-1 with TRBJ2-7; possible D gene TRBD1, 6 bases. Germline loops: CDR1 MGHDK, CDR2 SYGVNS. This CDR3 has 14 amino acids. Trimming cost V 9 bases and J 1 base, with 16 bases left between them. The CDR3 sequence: CASSRGQGSYEQYF. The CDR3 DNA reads TGTGCCAGTTCACGAGGGCAGGGGTCCTACGAGCAGTACTTC.

The CDR3 here is CASSTQGPQPQHF. The CDR3 DNA is TGTGCCAGCTCAACCCAGGGGCCGCAGCCCCAGCATTTT. This sequence joins TRBV18 and TRBJ1-5, with D possibly TRBD1 on 6 matching bases. The V end was cut by 5 bases, the J end by 7 bases, with 12 bases between. Germline V lookup: CDR1 KGHSH, CDR2 LQKENI. CDR3 length: 13 amino acids.

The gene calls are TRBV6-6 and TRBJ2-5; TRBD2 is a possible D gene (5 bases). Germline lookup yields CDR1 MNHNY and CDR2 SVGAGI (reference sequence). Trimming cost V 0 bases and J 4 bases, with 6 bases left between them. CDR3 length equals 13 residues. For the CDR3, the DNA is TGTGCCAGCAGTTACTCGGGGAGAGAGACCCAGTACTTC. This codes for CASSYSGRETQYF.

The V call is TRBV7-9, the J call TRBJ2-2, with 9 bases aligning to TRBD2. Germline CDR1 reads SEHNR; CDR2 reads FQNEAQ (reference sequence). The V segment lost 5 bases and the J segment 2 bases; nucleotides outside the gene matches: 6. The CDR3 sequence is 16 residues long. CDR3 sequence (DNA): TGTGCCAGCAGCGCCTCGGGACTAGCTAACACCGGGGAGCTGTTTTTT. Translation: CASSASGLANTGELFF. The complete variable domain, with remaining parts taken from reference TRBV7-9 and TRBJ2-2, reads DTGVSQNPRHKITKRGQNVTFRCDPISEHNRLYWYRQTLGQGPEFLTYFQNEAQLEKSRLLSDRFSAERPKGSFSTLEIQRTEQGDSAMYLCASSASGLANTGELFFGEGSRLTVL.

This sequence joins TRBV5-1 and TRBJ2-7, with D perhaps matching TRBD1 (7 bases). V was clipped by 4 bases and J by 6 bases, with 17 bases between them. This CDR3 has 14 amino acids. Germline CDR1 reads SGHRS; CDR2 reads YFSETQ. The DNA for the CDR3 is TGCGCCAGCAGCGTGGACAGGAGGGACGGCGAGCAGTACTTC. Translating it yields CASSVDRRDGEQYF.

The CDR3 reads CASFSGVYEQYF. The CDR3 nucleotides are TGTGCCAGCTTCTCGGGAGTTTACGAGCAGTACTTC. This sequence joins TRBV28 and TRBJ2-7; TRBD2 is a possible D gene (6 bases). Trimming took 8 bases from V and 4 from J, leaving 12 bases between them. Germline V lookup: CDR1 MDHEN, CDR2 SYDVKM. The CDR3 totals 12 residues.

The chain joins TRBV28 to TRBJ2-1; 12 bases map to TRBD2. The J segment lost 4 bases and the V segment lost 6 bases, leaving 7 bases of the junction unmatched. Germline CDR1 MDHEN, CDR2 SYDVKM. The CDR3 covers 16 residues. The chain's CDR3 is CASSRGLAGLYNEQFF. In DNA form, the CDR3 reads TGTGCCAGCAGCCGCGGACTAGCGGGACTTTACAATGAGCAGTTCTTC.